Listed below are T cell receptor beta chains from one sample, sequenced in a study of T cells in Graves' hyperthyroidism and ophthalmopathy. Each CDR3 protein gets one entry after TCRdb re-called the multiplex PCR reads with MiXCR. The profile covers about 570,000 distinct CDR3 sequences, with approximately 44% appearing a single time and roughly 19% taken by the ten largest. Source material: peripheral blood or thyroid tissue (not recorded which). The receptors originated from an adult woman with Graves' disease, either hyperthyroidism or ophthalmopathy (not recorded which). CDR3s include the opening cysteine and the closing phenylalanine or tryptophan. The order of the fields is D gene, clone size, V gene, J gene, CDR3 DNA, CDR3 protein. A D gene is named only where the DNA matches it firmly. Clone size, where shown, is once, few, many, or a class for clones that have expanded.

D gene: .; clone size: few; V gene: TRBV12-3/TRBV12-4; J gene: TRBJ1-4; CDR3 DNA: TGTGCCAGTGGGCGGGGGTCAACTAATGAAAAACTGTTTTTT; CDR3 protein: CASGRGSTNEKLFF
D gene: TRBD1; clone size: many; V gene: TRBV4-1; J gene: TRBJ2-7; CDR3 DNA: TGCGCCAGCAGCGCGACAGGGGGGTCCTACGAGCAGTACTTC; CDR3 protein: CASSATGGSYEQYF
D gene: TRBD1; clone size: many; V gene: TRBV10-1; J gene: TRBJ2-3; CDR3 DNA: TGCGCCAGCAGACAGGGGAATTTTCCTGCAGATACGCAGTATTTT; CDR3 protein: CASRQGNFPADTQYF
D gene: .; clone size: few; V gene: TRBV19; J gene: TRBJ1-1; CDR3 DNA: TGTGCCAGTAGTCCTGGACCGGAGAACACTGAAGCTTTCTTT; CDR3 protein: CASSPGPENTEAFF
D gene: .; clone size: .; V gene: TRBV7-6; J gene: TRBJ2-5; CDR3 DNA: TGTGCCAGCACCCCCGGGGCAGGGGCAGAGACCCAGTACTTC; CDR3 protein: CASTPGAGAETQYF
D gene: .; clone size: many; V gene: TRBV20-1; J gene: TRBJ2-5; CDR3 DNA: TGCAGTGCTAGAGATCAAGTGGGAAAAGAGACCCAGTACTTC; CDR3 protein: CSARDQVGKETQYF
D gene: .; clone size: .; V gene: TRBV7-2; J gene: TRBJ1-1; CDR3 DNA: TGTGCCAGCAGCACCCAAGGGGCGACGAACACTGAAGCTTTCTTT; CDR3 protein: CASSTQGATNTEAFF
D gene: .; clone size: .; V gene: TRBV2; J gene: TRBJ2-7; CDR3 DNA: TGTGCCAGCAGGGAAGACTCCTACAATGAGCAGTACTTC; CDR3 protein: CASREDSYNEQYF
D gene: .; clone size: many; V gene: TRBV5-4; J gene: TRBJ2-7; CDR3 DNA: TGTGCCAGCAGCTCCGCCGGAAGGTACGAGCAGTACTTC; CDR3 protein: CASSSAGRYEQYF
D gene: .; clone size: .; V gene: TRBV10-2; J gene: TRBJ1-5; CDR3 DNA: TGTGCCAGCAGTGCGGCGGACAACCTACGGCCCCAGCATTTT; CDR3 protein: CASSAADNLRPQHF
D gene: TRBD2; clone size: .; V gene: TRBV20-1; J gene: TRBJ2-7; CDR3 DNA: TGCAGTGCTAGAGATAGAAGGGCGGGGGGCAACGAGCAGTACTTC; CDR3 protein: CSARDRRAGGNEQYF
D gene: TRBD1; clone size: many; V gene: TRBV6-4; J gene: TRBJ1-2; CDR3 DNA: TGTGCCAGCAGTGGGGACAGCGAAGCCTTTAACTATGGCTACACCTTC; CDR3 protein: CASSGDSEAFNYGYTF
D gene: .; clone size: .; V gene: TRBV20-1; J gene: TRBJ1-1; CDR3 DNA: TGCAGTGCTAGATCCGGGGCTATGAACACTGAAGCTTTCTTT; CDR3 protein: CSARSGAMNTEAFF
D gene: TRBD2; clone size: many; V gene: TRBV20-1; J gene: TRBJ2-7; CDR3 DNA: TGCAGTGCTAGAGGTGGGGGGACTAGCGGGTCCTACGAGCAGTACTTC; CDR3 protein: CSARGGGTSGSYEQYF
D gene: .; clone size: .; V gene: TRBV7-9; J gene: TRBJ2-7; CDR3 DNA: TGTGCCAGCAGCTTAAACGGGAACAATTACGAGCAGTACTTC; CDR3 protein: CASSLNGNNYEQYF
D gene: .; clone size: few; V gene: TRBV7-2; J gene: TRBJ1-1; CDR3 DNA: TGTGCCAGCAGCTCCATACCCGACAGTTCGTTAGGGGCTTTCTTT; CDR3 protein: CASSSIPDSSLGAFF
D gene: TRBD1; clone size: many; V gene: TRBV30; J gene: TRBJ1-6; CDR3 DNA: TGTGCCTGGGACCGGACAGGTGGTTCACCCCTCCACTTT; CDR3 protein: CAWDRTGGSPLHF
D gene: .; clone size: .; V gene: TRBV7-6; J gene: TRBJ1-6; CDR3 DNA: TGTGCCAGCAGCCAAGATGAGCAGGGGCATAATTCACCCCTCCACTTT; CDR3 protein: CASSQDEQGHNSPLHF
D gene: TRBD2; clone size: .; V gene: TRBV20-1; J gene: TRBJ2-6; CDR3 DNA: TGCAGTGCGGGGCGGGGGTCGGCCAACGTCCTGACTTTC; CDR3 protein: CSAGRGSANVLTF
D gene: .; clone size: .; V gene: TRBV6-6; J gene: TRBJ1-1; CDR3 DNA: TGTGCCAGCAATAGGCAGGGGAGCACTGAAGCTTTCTTT; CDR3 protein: CASNRQGSTEAFF
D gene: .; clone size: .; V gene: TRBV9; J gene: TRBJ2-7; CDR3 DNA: TGTGCCAGCAGCGTTGGAGGAAGACACTACGAGCAGTACTTC; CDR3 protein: CASSVGGRHYEQYF
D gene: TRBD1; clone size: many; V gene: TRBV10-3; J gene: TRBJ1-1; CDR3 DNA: TGTGCCATCAGGGGGGACAGGGGCGGGAACACTGAAGCTTTCTTT; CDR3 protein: CAIRGDRGGNTEAFF
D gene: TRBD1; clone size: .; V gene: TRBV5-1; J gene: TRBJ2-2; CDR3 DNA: TGCGCCAGCAGTTTTACCGGGACAGGGGACTCCACCGGGGAGCTGTTTTTT; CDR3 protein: CASSFTGTGDSTGELFF
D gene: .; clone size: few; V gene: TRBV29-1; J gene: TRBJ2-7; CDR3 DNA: TGCAGCGTTGTAGCAAGCGGGTCCCGTAGCTCCTACGAGCAGTACTTC; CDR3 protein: CSVVASGSRSSYEQYF
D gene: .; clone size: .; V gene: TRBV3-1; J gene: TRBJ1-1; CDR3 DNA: TGTGCCAGCAGCCAAGATAGGCGGCTGAACACTGAAGCTTTCTTT; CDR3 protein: CASSQDRRLNTEAFF
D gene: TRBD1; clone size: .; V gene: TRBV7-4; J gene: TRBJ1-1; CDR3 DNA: TGTGCCAGCAGCCTGAGTGCGGGACAGGGAAACACTGAAGCTTTCTTT; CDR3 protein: CASSLSAGQGNTEAFF
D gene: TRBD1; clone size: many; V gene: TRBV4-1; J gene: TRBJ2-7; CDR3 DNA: TGCGCCAGCAGCCACCTTTGGACAGGAAACGAGCAGTACTTC; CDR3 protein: CASSHLWTGNEQYF
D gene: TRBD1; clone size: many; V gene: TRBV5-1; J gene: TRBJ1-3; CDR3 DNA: TGCGCCAGCCGTTCCGGGACAGGGCCTGGAAACACCATATATTTT; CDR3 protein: CASRSGTGPGNTIYF
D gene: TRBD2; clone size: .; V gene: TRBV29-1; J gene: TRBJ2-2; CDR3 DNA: TGCAGCGTTGAGATACTAGCGAGCACCGGGGAGCTGTTTTTT; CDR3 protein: CSVEILASTGELFF